The 19 T cell receptor beta chains listed next were all sequenced from one sample in a study of response to subunit inactivated influenza vaccine. Via MiXCR, TCRdb re-called the RT-PCR reads, giving one row per CDR3 protein. The sample has more than 400,000 distinct CDR3 sequences; 9.5% to 12% are singletons. The input for sequencing was PBMCs from blood, taken roughly 47 days after vaccination. The receptors come from a man in his fifties who received an inactivated influenza vaccine.

The chain combines TRBV10-3 with TRBJ1-6; D remains unclear. There are 15 residues in the CDR3. Germline V gene sequence: CDR1 ENHRY, CDR2 SYGVKD. Trimming cost V 0 bases and J 3 bases, with 6 bases left between them. CDR3: CAISESSGYNSPLHF. The CDR3 DNA sequence: TGTGCCATCAGTGAGTCTTCGGGCTATAATTCACCCCTCCACTTT.

The chain combines TRBV12-3 or TRBV12-4 with TRBJ1-3; D possibly corresponds to TRBD1 (5 bases). The CDR3 sequence is 16 residues long. The germline V and J ends were trimmed by 3 bases and 0 bases, with 12 bases remaining between them. CDR3 protein: CASSFRDLISGNTIYF. Here the CDR3 DNA reads TGTGCCAGCAGTTTCCGGGACTTGATCTCTGGAAACACCATATATTTT.

As to this clonotype: Just one base apart from a much larger clone, this may be a read error. CDR3 DNA sequence: TGCGCCAGCAGCTTGGCCACAGGGAGCTCCTACGAGCAGTACTTC. Its translation is CASSLATGSSYEQYF. The chain couples TRBV5-1 to TRBJ2-7; D is possibly TRBD1 (6 bases). The CDR3 is 15 amino acids. Trimming shortened V by 0 bases and J by 0 bases, and 10 bases separated the two germline ends. CDR1 and CDR2 from the germline V gene are SGHRS and YFSETQ.

The J gene is TRBJ2-5, the V gene TRBV6-5; D unclear. The CDR3 consists of 14 residues. V was pared by 0 bases and J by 4 bases, with 9 bases between. Per the germline V gene, CDR1 is MNHEY and CDR2 is SVGAGI. The CDR3 nucleotides read TGTGCCAGCAGTTACTCGAAGTTTTCAGAGACCCAGTACTTC. It yields the protein CASSYSKFSETQYF.

The gene calls are TRBV18 and TRBJ1-2; D is perhaps TRBD1 (6 bases). V was trimmed by 0 bases and J by 2 bases, leaving 10 bases between them. From germline, CDR1 is KGHSH and CDR2 LQKENI. This CDR3 has 15 amino acids. DNA for the CDR3: TGTGCCAGCTCACCACCGGGGGCAGGCAACTATGGCTACACCTTC. As protein: CASSPPGAGNYGYTF.

The chain carries TRBV27 and TRBJ2-7, with D possibly matching TRBD2 (6 bases). CDR1 and CDR2 from the germline V gene are MNHEY and SMNVEV (reference sequence). Deletions cut 3 bases from V and 0 bases from J, with 9 bases between. There are 14 residues in the CDR3. Written as DNA, the CDR3 is TGTGCCAGCAGTTTTCAGGAGGGCTCCTACGAGCAGTACTTC. Its translation: CASSFQEGSYEQYF.

The chain joins TRBV5-1 to TRBJ1-2; 7 nucleotides match TRBD1. Germline lookup yields CDR1 SGHRS and CDR2 YFSETQ. V shed 0 bases and J 4 bases; nucleotides not matched to a gene: 9. This CDR3 comprises 16 residues. The CDR3 loop reads CASSLAGGTALYGYTF. The DNA for the CDR3 is TGCGCCAGCAGCTTGGCAGGAGGGACAGCACTCTATGGCTACACCTTC.

This clonotype was counted between two and nine times. The J gene is TRBJ1-4, the V gene TRBV18; 8 bases fit TRBD1. Germline-derived CDR1 and CDR2 are KGHSH and LQKENI. CDR3 size: 15 residues. J lost 3 bases, V lost 6 bases, and 6 bases had no gene match. This chain's CDR3 is CASSFGTGSNEKLFF. DNA of the CDR3: TGTGCCAGCTCGTTCGGGACAGGTTCTAATGAAAAACTGTTTTTT.

This clonotype was found a few times. The chain links TRBV7-9 to TRBJ2-7; 7 bases map to TRBD2. This CDR3 has 16 amino acids. From germline, CDR1 is SEHNR and CDR2 FQNEAQ (reference sequence). Germline trimming cut 4 bases from V and 0 bases from J; bases unmatched to any gene: 9. The CDR3 nucleotides read TGTGCCAGCAGCTCGGAGCGGGACTTGACCTCCTACGAGCAGTACTTC. Protein: CASSSERDLTSYEQYF.

This clonotype was observed a few times. The chain links TRBV4-2 to TRBJ2-2; D is perhaps TRBD1 or TRBD2 (5 bases each). The germline V and J ends were trimmed by 0 bases and 5 bases, with 16 bases remaining between them. The CDR3 length is 17 residues. Germline CDR1 LGHNA, CDR2 YNFKEQ. The CDR3 spells CASSQEGVGRMTGELFF. As DNA, the CDR3 is TGTGCCAGCAGCCAAGAGGGGGTCGGACGTATGACCGGGGAGCTGTTTTTT.

This sequence joins TRBV15 and TRBJ2-1; 9 bases are shared with TRBD1. Germline V gene data show CDR1 as LNHNV and CDR2 as YYDKDF (reference sequence). The CDR3 consists of 15 residues. V shed 5 bases and J 6 bases; nucleotides not matched to a gene: 8. CDR3 in amino acids: CATSFRDRVFNEQFF. CDR3 sequence (DNA): TGTGCCACCAGCTTTCGGGACAGGGTATTCAATGAGCAGTTCTTC.

The genes are TRBV6-1 and TRBJ2-3; 8 bases agree with TRBD1. Germline loops: CDR1 MNHNS, CDR2 SASEGT. J was trimmed by 3 bases and V by 10 bases; bases with no gene match: 6. The CDR3 is 13 residues long. The chain's CDR3 is CATKGDRTDTQYF. The CDR3 DNA is TGTGCCACAAAAGGGGACAGGACAGATACGCAGTATTTT.

This clonotype was observed at least ten times. The J gene is TRBJ2-1, the V gene TRBV6-2 or TRBV6-3, with 8 bases identical to TRBD2. In germline, CDR1 is MNHEY, CDR2 SVGEGT. The CDR3 covers 15 residues. The V and J ends lost 7 bases and 8 bases, in that order; junction bases with no gene match: 13. The CDR3 is CASTYLSGSIDEQFF. CDR3 nucleotide sequence: TGTGCCAGCACATACCTAAGCGGGAGCATTGATGAGCAGTTCTTC.

This clonotype was seen only a few times. The CDR3 loop is CASSNRGSEFF. DNA for the CDR3: TGTGCCAGCAGCAACAGGGGTTCTGAGTTCTTC. V and J are TRBV7-2 and TRBJ2-1; 7 nucleotides align to TRBD1. CDR3 length: 11 amino acids. V trimming: 5 bases; J trimming: 14 bases; junction bases outside the gene matches: 6. The germline V gene has CDR1 SGHTA and CDR2 FQGNSA.

In its sample, this clonotype ranks as medium-sized. The rearrangement uses TRBV20-1 and TRBJ2-2, with a weak D call TRBD1 (6 bases). The length of the CDR3 is 13 residues. The V gene lost 6 bases and the J gene lost 1 base, with 9 bases spanning the gap. The germline V gene has CDR1 DFQATT and CDR2 SNEGSKA (reference sequence). This CDR3 is CSAEGQNTGELFF. The CDR3 bases are TGCAGTGCCGAGGGACAGAACACCGGGGAGCTGTTTTTT.

This clonotype was seen more than once but under ten times. The V and J genes are TRBV24-1 and TRBJ2-5, with 10 bases lining up with TRBD1. The germline gives CDR1 KGHDR, CDR2 SFDVKD. The trim removed 7 bases at V and 4 bases at J, leaving 11 bases unmatched. The CDR3 totals 16 residues. CDR3 in DNA: TGTGCCACCAGCGAGCAGGGACAGGGGAGTGGAGAGACCCAGTACTTC. Its protein product is CATSEQGQGSGETQYF.

This clonotype was seen ten or more times. The V call is TRBV6-5, the J call TRBJ2-1; TRBD2 aligns across 7 bases. The V and J ends lost 1 base and 7 bases, in that order; junction bases with no gene match: 13. The germline CDR1 and CDR2 sequences are MNHEY and SVGAGI. CDR3 size: 17 residues. The CDR3 protein is CASSYYAGATRMNEQFF. Written as DNA, the CDR3 is TGTGCCAGCAGTTACTACGCGGGAGCAACCCGGATGAATGAGCAGTTCTTC.

On this clonotype: As the CDR3 is not closed by the conserved phenylalanine or tryptophan, this likely results from a read error. The DNA is omitted, as the CDR3 cannot be located on it reliably, and the CDR3 follows TCRdb's listing. V is TRBV10-1 and J is TRBJ2-7; TRBD1 is taken as the D call from the table, unchecked against the DNA. The CDR3 comprises 13 residues, both ends counted. Germline assignment: CDR1 WNHNN and CDR2 SYGVQD (reference sequence). CDR3 residues: CASSEPPGQVVYL.

The chain links TRBV24-1 to TRBJ1-5; 8 bases are a match to TRBD1. CDR1 is KGHDR and CDR2 is SFDVKD in the germline V gene. Trimming cost V 4 bases and J 2 bases; bases outside gene matches: 3. This CDR3 spans 15 amino acids. The CDR3 sequence: CATSDKGQGNQPQHF. DNA for the CDR3: TGTGCCACCAGTGACAAGGGACAGGGCAATCAGCCCCAGCATTTT.